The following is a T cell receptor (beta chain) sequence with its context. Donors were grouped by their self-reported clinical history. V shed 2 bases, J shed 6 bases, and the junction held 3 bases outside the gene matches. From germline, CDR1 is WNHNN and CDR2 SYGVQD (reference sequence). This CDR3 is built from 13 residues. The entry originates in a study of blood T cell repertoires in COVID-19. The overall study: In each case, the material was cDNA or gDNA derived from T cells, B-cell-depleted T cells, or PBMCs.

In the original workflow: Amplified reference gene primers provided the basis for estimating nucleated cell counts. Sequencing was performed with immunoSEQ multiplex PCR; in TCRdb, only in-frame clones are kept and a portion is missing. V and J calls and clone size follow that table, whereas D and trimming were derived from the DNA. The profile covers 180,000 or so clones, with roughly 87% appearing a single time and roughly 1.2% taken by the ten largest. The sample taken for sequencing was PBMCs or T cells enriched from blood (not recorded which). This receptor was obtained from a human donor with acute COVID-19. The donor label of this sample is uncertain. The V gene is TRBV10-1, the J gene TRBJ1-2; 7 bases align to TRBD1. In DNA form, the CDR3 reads TGCGCCAGCAGTGAGGACAGGGTACATGGCTACACCTTC. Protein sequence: CASSEDRVHGYTF.